This entry concerns a single TCR beta chain. What it binds is unknown. Germline V gene lookup returns CDR1 SNHLY and CDR2 FYNNEI. Deletions cut 4 bases from V and 4 bases from J, with 16 bases between. The CDR3 contains 15 residues. This sample was included in a study of shared clonotypes between healthy human individuals. Study outcomes and limitations: There were few donors, and this limited the genetic and exposure-history diversity represented.

In the authors' workflow: Junction-only immunoSEQ data arrived without quality scores, meaning filtering differed. The assay was immunoSEQ multiplex PCR, and TCRdb's table has in-frame clones only and misses some. V and J calls and clone size are as listed in that table; D and trimming were resolved from the DNA. There are roughly 2,500,000 clones in the sample; 80% to 95% occur only once, and about 0.39% lies in the top ten. Negatively enriched CD4+ T cells were divided by CD45RA into naive and memory. The sequence was obtained from a man younger than 35 in good health. Some clones in this sample may be carry-over from other donors' samples. J is TRBJ2-5 and V is TRBV2; D uncertain. Sample: naive CD4+ T cells from PBMCs. The subset is: CD45RA+ positively selected. The DNA for the CDR3 is TGTGCCAGCAGTGCGGAGAGAGAAATAGGAGAGACCCAGTACTTC. It is translated as CASSAEREIGETQYF.